This entry lists 30 T cell receptor beta chains sequenced from one sample in a study of blood T cells in healthy people across ages. For the second PCR, which ran for about 6 to 12 cycles, a sample-barcoded 5' primer and a J-beta primer mix were used. In TCRdb, the 5' RACE reads were re-called with MiXCR into one record per CDR3 protein. The sample records hundreds of thousands of distinct CDR3 sequences, 40% to 50% being singletons. Sequenced: blood. Receptors originate from a man aged 55-75 years in good health.

A few counts support this clonotype. The chain joins TRBV6-1 to TRBJ1-5; D gene uncertain. Trimming stripped 6 bases from V and 1 base from J, with 19 bases between. This CDR3 is 17 amino acids long. Germline loops: CDR1 MNHNS, CDR2 SASEGT. In DNA, the CDR3 is TGTGCCAGCAGCCTCAAAATAACCGACGGGAGCAATCAGCCCCAGCATTTT. Protein sequence: CASSLKITDGSNQPQHF.

The rearrangement joins TRBV12-3 or TRBV12-4 to TRBJ2-1; either TRBD1 or TRBD2 may supply D (5 bases each). The CDR3 spans 15 residues. V was pared by 5 bases and J by 14 bases, with 25 bases between. CDR3 sequence (DNA): TGTGCCAGCAGTGCCTCTCTCGCCCGGATTGTGGGGGAGTTCTTC. Its protein product is CASSASLARIVGEFF.

This clonotype was recorded a few times. This rearrangement joins TRBV5-1 to TRBJ2-1; 8 nucleotides line up with TRBD1. Germline lookup yields CDR1 SGHRS and CDR2 YFSETQ. Losses at the gene ends were 0 bases for V and 9 bases for J; bases not matched to a gene: 8. CDR3 length: 15 residues. CDR3 nucleotides: TGCGCCAGCAGCTTGGCCCAGGGGGCGAGGGGTGAGCAGTTCTTC. This translates into CASSLAQGARGEQFF.

V usage is TRBV29-1 and J usage is TRBJ1-1; 7 bases agree with TRBD1. V shed 7 bases and J 0 bases; nucleotides not matched to a gene: 5. Germline CDR1 SQVTM, CDR2 ANQGSEA. The CDR3 spans 13 residues. CDR3 DNA sequence: TGCAGCGAGACAGGGAAAATGAACACTGAAGCTTTCTTT. Encoded protein: CSETGKMNTEAFF.

V usage is TRBV4-1 and J usage is TRBJ1-6; maybe TRBD1 (6 bases). This CDR3 region has 15 residues. The germline CDR1 and CDR2 sequences are MGHRA and YSYEKL. V was shortened by 4 bases and J by 5 bases, with 12 bases between the two germline ends. CDR3 sequence (DNA): TGCGCCAGCAGCCCACCGGACAGTCATAATTCACCCCTCCACTTT. Translated: CASSPPDSHNSPLHF.

A note on this clonotype: Given a much more abundant clone one base away, this may be a read error. V and J are TRBV7-2 and TRBJ2-3, with 7 bases fitting TRBD2. The CDR3 loop spans 16 amino acids. The germline V gene has CDR1 SGHTA and CDR2 FQGNSA. The DNA for the CDR3 is TGTGCCAGCAGCCCAAGACTAGCAGGCTCCACAGATTCGCAGTATTTT. Residues: CASSPRLAGSTDSQYF.

The chain couples TRBV3-1 to TRBJ2-3; D not certain. The V gene's germline CDR1 is LGHDT and CDR2 YNNKEL (reference sequence). The germline V and J ends were trimmed by 4 bases and 8 bases, with 10 bases remaining between them. The CDR3 runs 12 residues. The CDR3 protein is CASSLGDRTQYF. CDR3 nucleotide sequence: TGTGCCAGCAGCCTGGGCGATCGTACGCAGTATTTT.

The chain couples TRBV4-3 to TRBJ2-3; no firm D call. Trimming stripped 0 bases from V and 0 bases from J, with 10 bases between. CDR3 length equals 16 residues. Germline V gene sequence: CDR1 LGHNA, CDR2 YSLEER. CDR3 bases: TGCGCCAGCAGCCAAGATACGGGCAGAAGCACAGATACGCAGTATTTT. It translates to CASSQDTGRSTDTQYF.

The rearrangement links TRBV7-2 to TRBJ1-5; D unclear. The CDR3 runs 13 residues. CDR1 and CDR2 (germline): SGHTA, FQGNSA. V shed 5 bases and J shed 3 bases, with 8 bases lying between them. The CDR3 region is CASSPQDNQPQHF. CDR3 nucleotides: TGTGCCAGCAGCCCCCAGGACAATCAGCCCCAGCATTTT.

The chain recombines TRBV29-1 with TRBJ2-1; D perhaps matches TRBD1 (5 bases). TRBJ2-7 explains the end of the DNA better; the J call may be wrong. The germline CDR1 and CDR2 sequences are SQVTM and ANQGSEA. The CDR3 length is 13 residues. The CDR3 loop is CSVTKGSYNEQYF. CDR3 in DNA: TGCAGCGTTACAAAGGGGTCCTACAATGAGCAGTACTTC.

V is TRBV12-3 or TRBV12-4 and J is TRBJ2-6; no firm D call. The CDR3 sequence is 15 residues long. Trimming shortened V by 2 bases and J by 0 bases, and 5 bases separated the two germline ends. CDR3 sequence reads: CASSLLLSGANVLTF. Written as DNA, the CDR3 is TGTGCCAGCAGTTTATTGCTCTCTGGGGCCAACGTCCTGACTTTC.

This clonotype was picked up a small number of times. V and J are TRBV2 and TRBJ1-4, with TRBD1 matching 7 bases. The germline CDR1 and CDR2 sequences are SNHLY and FYNNEI. V lost 6 bases, J lost 6 bases, and 7 bases stayed unmatched. The CDR3 sequence is 14 residues long. CDR3 protein: CASRVDRNHEKLFF. The CDR3 coding sequence is TGTGCCAGCAGGGTGGACAGGAATCATGAAAAACTGTTTTTT.

V gene TRBV27 combines with J gene TRBJ1-6, with 7 bases matching TRBD1. J gave up 2 bases and V 4 bases, and 5 bases lay outside the gene matches. This CDR3 comprises 16 residues. Germline assignment: CDR1 MNHEY and CDR2 SMNVEV (reference sequence). The CDR3 spells CASSYDRAPYNSPLHF. The CDR3 DNA reads TGTGCCAGCAGTTACGACAGGGCCCCCTATAATTCACCCCTCCACTTT.

The chain combines TRBV2 with TRBJ2-7, with 7 bases lining up with TRBD2. From germline, CDR1 is SNHLY and CDR2 FYNNEI. This CDR3 spans 16 amino acids. The ends lost 9 bases at V and 2 bases at J; junction bases unmatched: 16. The CDR3 DNA reads as TGTGCCAGTATTGGCGGGAGACGAACCTTAACCTACGAGCAGTACTTC. The encoded protein is CASIGGRRTLTYEQYF.

The chain uses TRBV9 and TRBJ1-2; 10 positions match TRBD1. This CDR3 comprises 16 residues. The J segment lost 6 bases and the V segment lost 3 bases, leaving 11 bases of the junction unmatched. Germline V gene data show CDR1 as SGDLS and CDR2 as YYNGEE. CDR3 protein: CASSADPTGGNDGYTF. The CDR3 bases are TGTGCCAGCAGCGCAGACCCGACAGGGGGCAACGATGGCTACACCTTC.

The rearrangement uses TRBV20-1 and TRBJ2-1; D is unclear. This CDR3 spans 11 amino acids. Germline V gives CDR1 DFQATT, CDR2 SNEGSKA (reference sequence). Trimming stripped 5 bases from V and 8 bases from J, with 10 bases between. For the CDR3, the DNA is TGCAGTGCTGGTCTCGGTTATGAGCAGTTCTTC. It codes for CSAGLGYEQFF.

This clonotype was seen only a few times. V usage is TRBV7-8 and J usage is TRBJ1-1, with D possibly being TRBD1 (5 bases). The CDR3 loop spans 17 amino acids. Per the germline V gene, CDR1 is SGHVS and CDR2 is FQNEAQ. Trimming stripped 3 bases from V and 3 bases from J, with 20 bases between. The CDR3 is CASSFRPGGRLDTEAFF. The CDR3 coding sequence is TGTGCCAGCAGCTTCCGACCGGGGGGAAGGTTGGACACTGAAGCTTTCTTT. Looking up the rest from reference TRBV7-8 and TRBJ1-1 gives the full variable domain: GAGVSQSPRYKVAKRGQDVALRCDPISGHVSLFWYQQALGQGPEFLTYFQNEAQLDKSGLPSDRFFAERPEGSVSTLKIQRTQQEDSAVYLCASSFRPGGRLDTEAFFGQGTRLTVV.

The genes are TRBV14 and TRBJ2-3; possibly TRBD1 for D (5 bases). Trimming removed 2 bases at V and 4 bases at J, with 13 bases between. CDR1 and CDR2 from the germline V gene are SGHDN and FVKESK. The CDR3 totals 15 residues. CDR3 bases: TGTGCCAGCAGCCAATTAGGCAGGGCCGCAGATACGCAGTATTTT. Translating it yields CASSQLGRAADTQYF.

CDR3 sequence reads: CSVAPEWLGREQYF. The DNA of the CDR3 is TGCAGCGTTGCCCCTGAGTGGTTAGGGCGAGAGCAGTACTTC. The J gene is TRBJ2-7, the V gene TRBV29-1, with D hard to call. The germline V gene has CDR1 SQVTM and CDR2 ANQGSEA. The CDR3 extends over 14 amino acids. V lost 4 bases and J 7 bases, leaving 20 bases between the germline ends.

The chain uses TRBV7-9 and TRBJ2-5, with D possibly being TRBD2 (6 bases). Germline-derived CDR1 and CDR2 are SEHNR and FQNEAQ (reference sequence). The V end was cut by 4 bases, the J end by 2 bases, with 14 bases between. The CDR3 runs 15 residues. CDR3 coding DNA: TGTGCCAGCAGCTGTCAGGGACTGGGGCAAGAGACCCAGTACTTC. The encoded protein is CASSCQGLGQETQYF.

Only a few counts were recorded for this clonotype. This chain uses TRBV28 with TRBJ2-7; D might be TRBD1 (5 bases). Trimming stripped 1 base from V and 5 bases from J, with 12 bases between. The CDR3 runs to 14 residues. The germline gives CDR1 MDHEN, CDR2 SYDVKM. This chain's CDR3 is CASSLLGAGDEQYF. CDR3 nucleotides: TGTGCCAGCAGTTTATTAGGGGCTGGCGACGAGCAGTACTTC.

The V and J genes are TRBV6-1 and TRBJ2-1; tentatively, D is TRBD1 or TRBD2 (5 bases each). The last part of the DNA fits TRBJ2-7 better; the J call may be wrong. CDR3 length equals 14 residues. Germline CDR1 is MNHNS and CDR2 is SASEGT. The CDR3 coding sequence is TGTGCCAGCAGGAGGGACGTGGGGAACGGCGAGCAGTACTTC. It specifies CASRRDVGNGEQYF.

The chain uses TRBV6-2 or TRBV6-3 and TRBJ1-6, with D maybe TRBD1 (6 bases). The CDR3 has 16 residues. The V gene lost 7 bases and the J gene lost 9 bases, with 22 bases spanning the gap. In germline, CDR1 is MNHEY, CDR2 SVGEGT. Here the CDR3 reads CASIFAGAGESSPLHF. CDR3 nucleotides: TGTGCCAGCATTTTTGCGGGGGCCGGGGAGAGTTCACCCCTCCACTTT.

The V and J genes are TRBV7-2 and TRBJ1-4; D remains ambiguous. From germline, CDR1 is SGHTA and CDR2 FQGNSA. The ends were cut back, 5 bases at V and 5 bases at J, with 9 bases in the middle. The CDR3 is 13 residues long. The CDR3 coding sequence is TGTGCCAGCAGCCCGGGCAAAAATGAAAAACTGTTTTTT. Protein product: CASSPGKNEKLFF.

There are a few counts of this clonotype. The J gene is TRBJ2-3, the V gene TRBV6-1; tentatively, D is TRBD2 (6 bases). Per the germline V gene, CDR1 is MNHNS and CDR2 is SASEGT. This CDR3 is 16 amino acids long. V lost 1 base to trimming and J lost 7 bases, with 18 bases between them. This chain's CDR3 is CASSEGSPGAGNTQYF. The DNA of the CDR3 is TGTGCCAGCAGTGAAGGTAGCCCGGGAGCCGGGAATACGCAGTATTTT.

This clonotype has only one observation. The V call is TRBV15, the J call TRBJ2-4; D call uncertain. The CDR3 is 12 residues long. Between the trimmed V and J ends, which lost 4 bases and 3 bases, there was a span of 4 bases. The V gene's germline CDR1 is LNHNV and CDR2 YYDKDF (reference sequence). The chain's CDR3 is CATSISKNIQYF. The CDR3, as DNA: TGTGCCACCAGCATAAGCAAAAACATTCAGTACTTC.

The rearrangement joins TRBV2 to TRBJ1-2; D is unclear. V was cut by 2 bases and J by 2 bases, with 9 bases left in between. CDR1 SNHLY and CDR2 FYNNEI come from the germline V gene. The CDR3 runs to 14 residues. The CDR3 DNA follows: TGTGCCAGCAGTGAATTTCCAGAGAACTATGGCTACACCTTC. It codes for CASSEFPENYGYTF. The full variable domain, its missing parts supplied by reference TRBV2 and TRBJ1-2, is EPEVTQTPSHQVTQMGQEVILRCVPISNHLYFYWYRQILGQKVEFLVSFYNNEISEKSEIFDDQFSVERPDGSNFTLKIRSTKLEDSAMYFCASSEFPENYGYTFGSGTRLTVV.

This chain connects TRBV6-6 to TRBJ1-4, with 11 bases fitting TRBD1. Looked up from germline, CDR1 is MNHNY and CDR2 is SVGAGI (reference sequence). Unmatched junction bases numbered 1, after V lost 0 bases and J lost 1 base. The CDR3 spans 17 residues. CDR3 in DNA: TGTGCCAGCAGTTACTCGGGACAGGGGGGAACTAATGAAAAACTGTTTTTT. Its protein product is CASSYSGQGGTNEKLFF.

This chain links TRBV30 with TRBJ2-7; D is uncertain. Per germline, CDR1 GTSNPN and CDR2 SVGIG (reference sequence). With 4 bases removed from V and 0 bases from J, the gap between germline ends came to 13 bases. The CDR3 extends over 14 amino acids. The CDR3 region is CAWKGSPSSYEQYF. Written as DNA, the CDR3 is TGTGCCTGGAAAGGATCGCCCAGCTCCTACGAGCAGTACTTC.

This chain uses TRBV7-9 with TRBJ2-7; 7 nucleotides line up with TRBD1. The CDR3 consists of 15 residues. The ends lost 5 bases at V and 0 bases at J; junction bases unmatched: 7. Germline V gene data show CDR1 as SEHNR and CDR2 as FQNEAQ (reference sequence). As DNA, the CDR3 is TGTGCCAGCAGCCCCCAGGGGACAGACTCCTACGAGCAGTACTTC. This translates into CASSPQGTDSYEQYF.